Sequencing of this T cell receptor (beta chain) was carried out in a study of T cell responses to AZD1222 COVID-19 vaccine. This CDR3 spans 12 amino acids. Germline CDR1 is MNHEY and CDR2 is SVGAGI. V dropped 5 bases and J dropped 4 bases, with 8 bases sitting between them. With regard to this clone: Its antigen is unidentified.

Study-wide results and limits: Repertoire collection took place solely once the T cell response had peaked.

TCRdb keeps only in-frame clones here, not all; method: immunoSEQ multiplex PCR. This table has 90,000 to 120,000 clones, more than 70% appearing once. The sequence came from an adult in good health. This specimen was peripheral blood, taken on day 0 of AZD1222 vaccination. This chain links TRBV6-5 with TRBJ1-1, with a tentative D call TRBD1 (6 bases). Here the CDR3 DNA reads TGTGCCAGCAGTAGGGGGGGCACTGAAGCTTTCTTT. This codes for CASSRGGTEAFF.